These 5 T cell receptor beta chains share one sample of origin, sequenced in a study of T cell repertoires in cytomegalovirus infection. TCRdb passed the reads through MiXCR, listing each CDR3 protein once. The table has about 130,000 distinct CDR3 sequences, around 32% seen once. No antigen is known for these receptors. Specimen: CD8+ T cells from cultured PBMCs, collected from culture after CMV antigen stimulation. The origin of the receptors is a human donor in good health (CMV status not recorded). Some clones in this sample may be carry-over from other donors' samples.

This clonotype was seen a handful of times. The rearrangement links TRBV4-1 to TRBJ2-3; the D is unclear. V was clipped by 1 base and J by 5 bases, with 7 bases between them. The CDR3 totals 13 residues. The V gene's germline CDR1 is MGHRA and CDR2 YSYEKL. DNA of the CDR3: TGCGCCAGCAGCCAAGTTGGCGGAGATACGCAGTATTTT. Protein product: CASSQVGGDTQYF.

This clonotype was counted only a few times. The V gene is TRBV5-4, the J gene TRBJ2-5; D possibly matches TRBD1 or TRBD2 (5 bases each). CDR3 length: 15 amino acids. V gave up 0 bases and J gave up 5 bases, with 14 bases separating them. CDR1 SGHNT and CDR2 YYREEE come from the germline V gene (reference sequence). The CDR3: CASSLAGGAWETQYF. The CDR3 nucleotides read TGTGCCAGCAGCTTGGCTGGGGGTGCGTGGGAGACCCAGTACTTC.

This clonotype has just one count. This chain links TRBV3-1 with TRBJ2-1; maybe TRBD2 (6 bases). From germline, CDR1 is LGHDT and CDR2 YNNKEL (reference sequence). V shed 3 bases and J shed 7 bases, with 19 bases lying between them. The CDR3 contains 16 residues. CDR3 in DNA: TGTGCCAGCAGCCAGCCGGGGGACCTAAGGGGTAATGAGCAGTTCTTC. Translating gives CASSQPGDLRGNEQFF.

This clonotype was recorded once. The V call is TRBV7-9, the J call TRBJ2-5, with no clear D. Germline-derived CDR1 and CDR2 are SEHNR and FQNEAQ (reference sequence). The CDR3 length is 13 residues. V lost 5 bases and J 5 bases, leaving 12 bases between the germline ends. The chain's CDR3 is CASSPIPRETQYF. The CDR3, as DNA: TGTGCCAGCAGCCCGATTCCTAGGGAGACCCAGTACTTC.

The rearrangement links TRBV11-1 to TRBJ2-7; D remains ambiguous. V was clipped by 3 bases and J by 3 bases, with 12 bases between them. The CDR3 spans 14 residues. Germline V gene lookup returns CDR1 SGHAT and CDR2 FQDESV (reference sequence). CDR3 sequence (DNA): TGTGCCAGCAGCTTGGCCAGGCTGGGCTACGAGCAGTACTTC. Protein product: CASSLARLGYEQYF.